This TCR beta chain was sequenced during a study of cytomegalovirus exposure and HLA in healthy donors. V trimming: 3 bases; J trimming: 5 bases; junction bases outside the gene matches: 0. Per germline, CDR1 MRHNA and CDR2 SNTAGT. There are 15 residues in the CDR3. Both 60 Vbeta primers and 13 Jbeta primers went into the PCR. Assay: immunoSEQ multiplex PCR; the TCRdb copy retains only in-frame clones and omits some. Of 150,000 or so clones listed, about 75% are singletons. At sampling all donors were nominally healthy, likely with unrecorded immune exposures. The study, taken as a whole, reports: Immune exposure was documented only through CMV serostatus. When a later analysis compared HLA-associated TCR beta chains with equally common others, the HLA-associated chains turned out to be more clonally expanded and to have lower generation probabilities. Sequencing artifact likely explains a cluster of highly shared sequence variants.

There are many counts of this clone. Its antigen is not known. The material sequenced was PBMCs. The source of this sequence is a man between 18 and 35 years old in good health and CMV-seropositive. The rearrangement links TRBV6-4 to TRBJ2-3, with 15 bases matching TRBD2. In DNA form, the CDR3 reads TGTGCCAGCAGTGAGGGACTAGCGGGAGGAGATACGCAGTATTTT. Translating it yields CASSEGLAGGDTQYF.